The T cell receptor (beta chain) under discussion was sequenced for a study of CD8 T cells in ankylosing spondylitis. On this clonotype: Its antigen is currently unknown. A read error is possible here, since a much larger clone lies one base away.

Study-level findings and limits: In ankylosing spondylitis patients, matched synovial fluid reportedly showed significant enrichment of disease-linked clones. What seemed typical of ankylosing spondylitis blood was a TCR beta motif built from eight highly homologous variants. Disease-linked clones were CD8+ and relatively rare in peripheral blood.

Preparation of TCR beta libraries was done by quantitative 5'-RACE with molecular barcodes. TCRdb reprocessed the 5' RACE reads via MiXCR and lists one record per CDR3 protein. Of 200,000 or so distinct CDR3 sequences listed, approximately 12% were seen once; the top ten hold 8% to 13%. The CDR3 sequence is 16 residues long. Germline V gene data show CDR1 as SGHRS and CDR2 as YFSETQ. V gene TRBV5-1 combines with J gene TRBJ2-1, with TRBD2 matching over 11 bases. The sample comprised blood, either unsorted or a sorted T cell fraction (not recorded which). This sequence was found in a female donor with ankylosing spondylitis or in good health (not recorded which). Written as DNA, the CDR3 is TGCGCCAGCAGCTTGTTAGCGACTAGCGGGACCAATGATCAGTTCTTC. Translation gives CASSLLATSGTNDQFF.